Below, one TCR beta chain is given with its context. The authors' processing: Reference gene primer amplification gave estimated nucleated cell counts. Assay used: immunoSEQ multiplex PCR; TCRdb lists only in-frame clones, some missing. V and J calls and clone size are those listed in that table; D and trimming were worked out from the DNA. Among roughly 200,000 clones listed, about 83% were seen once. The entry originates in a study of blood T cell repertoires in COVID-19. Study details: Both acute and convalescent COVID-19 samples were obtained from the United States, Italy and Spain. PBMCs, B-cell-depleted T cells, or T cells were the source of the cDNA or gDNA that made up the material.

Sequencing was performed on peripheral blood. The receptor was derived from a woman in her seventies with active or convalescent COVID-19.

This CDR3 is CASSLGQGPSGANVLTF. CDR3 nucleotides: TGCGCCAGCAGCTTGGGACAGGGACCCTCCGGGGCCAACGTCCTGACTTTC. This chain connects TRBV5-1 to TRBJ2-6; TRBD1 agrees at 7 bases. Germline lookup yields CDR1 SGHRS and CDR2 YFSETQ. This CDR3 is 17 amino acids long. Trimming at V came to 0 bases and at J to 4 bases, leaving 7 bases not matched to a gene.